The clone carrying this T cell receptor beta chain occurred many times. Its antigen is currently unknown. The CDR3 loop spans 12 amino acids. V shed 10 bases and J shed 5 bases, with 14 bases lying between them. Germline V gives CDR1 MNHNS, CDR2 SASEGT. Stated time point: newly diagnosed GD, antithyroid drugs for less than 3 months. PBMCs were the source of the RNA used for TCR sequencing. This record belongs to a study of regulatory T cells in long-lasting Graves disease. Researchers made TCR beta libraries by using iRepertoire HTBI primers and running Arm-PCR on CDR3 regions. TCRdb passed the multiplex PCR reads through MiXCR, listing each CDR3 protein once. The sample lists about 420,000 distinct CDR3 sequences, approximately 16% occurring once. General study findings and limits: Favored gene segments in persistent disease were TRBV28, TRBJ1-2 and TRBJ2-5.

The sample also formed part of further work on T cells in Graves' hyperthyroidism and ophthalmopathy. From that report: Disease duration under 2 months; hyperthyroidism patients were aged 18 to 65. Researchers ran a first-round RT-PCR on the TCR CDR3 using the HTBI primer set.

This material consisted of peripheral blood mononuclear cells (PBMCs), taken at new diagnosis, from a patient treated with antithyroid drugs. The rearrangement links TRBV6-1 to TRBJ2-5, with D possibly matching TRBD1 (6 bases). This receptor was identified in a woman under 30 with Graves disease. Here the CDR3 DNA reads TGTGCCACCAATACAGGGTCGGAGACCCAGTACTTC. This sequence encodes CATNTGSETQYF.